Each of the 25 T cell receptor beta chains below was sequenced from the same sample in a study of naive and memory T cell subsets. Treatment indicated: skin biopsy from PPD injection site in Mantoux-positive individual. A UMI-containing oligonucleotide was joined by 3' ligation to the TCR cDNA template. Four PCR rounds used nested alpha and beta constant region primers plus the SP2 primer. TCRdb redid the calling of the UMI-ligation and nested PCR reads with MiXCR, one entry per CDR3 protein. The sample consists of 35,000 to 40,000 distinct CDR3 sequences, approximately 9.9% of them appearing once. The source was skin, collected from a tuberculin skin test site. These receptors all stem from an adult in good health.

The table lists this clonotype with a few counts. The V call is TRBV7-9, the J call TRBJ2-7; D call uncertain. Trimming pared 1 base from V and 2 bases from J, leaving 6 bases between. The CDR3 runs 13 residues. CDR1 SEHNR and CDR2 FQNEAQ come from the germline V gene (reference sequence). The CDR3 sequence: CASSLGNPYEQYF. Written as DNA, the CDR3 is TGTGCCAGCAGCTTAGGGAACCCCTACGAGCAGTACTTC.

This clonotype was seen many times. The rearrangement uses TRBV29-1 and TRBJ2-5; D not resolved. V dropped 3 bases and J dropped 5 bases, with 1 base sitting between them. From germline, CDR1 is SQVTM and CDR2 ANQGSEA. The CDR3 is made up of 9 amino acids. CDR3 protein: CSVDETQYF. CDR3 coding DNA: TGCAGCGTTGACGAGACCCAGTACTTC.

This clonotype was recorded once. The junction departs from germline at one end; a sequencing error may be responsible. The chain combines TRBV20-1 with TRBJ1-5; 8 nucleotides match TRBD1. The germline V gene has CDR1 DFQATT and CDR2 SNEGSKA (reference sequence). The CDR3 is made up of 15 amino acids. The CDR3 region has the DNA TGCAGTGCTAGGATGCAGACAGGGGCAAATCAGCCCCAGAATTTT. Residues: CSARMQTGANQPQNF.

The chain uses TRBV30 and TRBJ2-1; 14 bases map to TRBD2. Germline CDR1 GTSNPN, CDR2 SVGIG (reference sequence). The CDR3 consists of 20 residues. Trimming at V came to 0 bases and at J to 0 bases, leaving 10 bases not matched to a gene. CDR3 sequence: CAWSVGRGLAGGSSYNEQFF. The CDR3 DNA is TGTGCCTGGAGTGTAGGAAGAGGACTAGCGGGAGGTAGCTCCTACAATGAGCAGTTCTTC. The full variable domain, rest sourced from reference TRBV30 and TRBJ2-1, is SQTIHQWPATLVQPVGSPLSLECTVEGTSNPNLYWYRQAAGRGLQLLFYSVGIGQISSEVPQNLSASRPQDRQFILSSKKLLLSDSGFYLCAWSVGRGLAGGSSYNEQFFGPGTRLTVL.

This clonotype was found many times. The chain uses TRBV20-1 and TRBJ1-6; D ambiguous. Germline V gives CDR1 DFQATT, CDR2 SNEGSKA (reference sequence). The germline V and J ends were trimmed by 0 bases and 14 bases, with 29 bases remaining between them. The CDR3 contains 18 residues. CDR3 sequence reads: CSARDWFRPPPSHGSLHF. The CDR3 DNA reads TGCAGTGCTAGAGATTGGTTTAGACCCCCTCCGAGCCATGGATCCCTCCACTTT.

The J gene is TRBJ2-7, the V gene TRBV19, with TRBD2 matching 9 bases. V was pared by 3 bases and J by 3 bases, with 3 bases of the junction left unmatched. The CDR3 contains 14 residues. Germline V CDR1 and CDR2: LNHDA, SQIVND (reference sequence). This chain's CDR3 is CASSMGTSFYEQYF. DNA for the CDR3: TGTGCCAGTAGTATGGGGACTAGCTTCTACGAGCAGTACTTC.

The chain carries TRBV18 and TRBJ1-6; TRBD1 might be the D (5 bases). CDR3 length equals 15 residues. Trimming shortened V by 3 bases and J by 7 bases, and 13 bases separated the two germline ends. The germline gives CDR1 KGHSH, CDR2 LQKENI. CDR3 sequence: CASSPSGTGNSPLHF. CDR3 in DNA: TGTGCCAGCTCACCTTCCGGGACCGGCAATTCACCCCTCCACTTT. Full variable domain (missing parts from reference TRBV18 and TRBJ1-6): NAGVMQNPRHLVRRRGQEARLRCSPMKGHSHVYWYRQLPEEGLKFMVYLQKENIIDESGMPKERFSAEFPKEGPSILRIQQVVRGDSAAYFCASSPSGTGNSPLHFGNGTRLTVT.

This clonotype was seen a handful of times. The CDR3 sequence is CASRGRREMEFAFF. CDR3 in DNA: TGTGCCAGCAGAGGACGGAGAGAAATGGAGTTCGCTTTCTTT. This sequence joins TRBV6-6 and TRBJ1-1; D unclear. The CDR3 runs to 14 residues. CDR1 MNHNY and CDR2 SVGAGI come from the germline V gene (reference sequence). V lost 6 bases and J lost 11, with 22 bases in between.

This clonotype showed up just a few times. The chain joins TRBV24-1 to TRBJ2-3, with 8 bases fitting TRBD1. This CDR3 has 18 amino acids. V lost 2 bases, J lost 1 base, and 10 bases stayed unmatched. Germline values: CDR1 KGHDR, CDR2 SFDVKD. For the CDR3, the DNA is TGTGCCACCAGTGATTCGCGAACCGGACAGGGACGCACAGATACGCAGTATTTT. It translates to CATSDSRTGQGRTDTQYF.

In this sample, this clonotype turned up a few times. The V and J genes are TRBV20-1 and TRBJ2-7; 8 bases are shared with TRBD1. Germline lookup yields CDR1 DFQATT and CDR2 SNEGSKA (reference sequence). The V segment lost 6 bases and the J segment 3 bases; nucleotides outside the gene matches: 7. The CDR3 runs 13 residues. CDR3 amino acids: CSAAQGVGYEQYF. CDR3 sequence (DNA): TGCAGTGCAGCACAGGGGGTAGGCTACGAGCAGTACTTC.

By sample share, this clonotype is medium-sized. V and J are TRBV5-4 and TRBJ2-3, with 14 bases identical to TRBD2. Germline V gene lookup returns CDR1 SGHNT and CDR2 YYREEE (reference sequence). The CDR3 spans 16 residues. With V trimmed by 5 bases and J by 8 bases, 10 bases remained unmatched. CDR3 sequence (DNA): TGTGCCAGCAGTACCGGGACTAGCGGGAGCTTTGGTACGCAGTATTTT. Translated, it gives CASSTGTSGSFGTQYF.

The chain recombines TRBV2 with TRBJ2-3; D call uncertain. This CDR3 is built from 14 residues. Trimming pared 2 bases from V and 6 bases from J, leaving 12 bases between. Germline-derived CDR1 and CDR2 are SNHLY and FYNNEI. The CDR3 DNA reads as TGTGCCAGCAGTGAAACGACCCCCGGGGATACGCAGTATTTT. Protein: CASSETTPGDTQYF.

This clonotype was found many times. The chain combines TRBV20-1 with TRBJ1-6; the match to TRBD1 covers 9 bases. Germline assignment: CDR1 DFQATT and CDR2 SNEGSKA (reference sequence). CDR3 length: 14 amino acids. V lost 2 bases, J lost 10 bases, and 6 bases stayed unmatched. The CDR3 sequence: CSARTGGESSPLHF. The CDR3 bases are TGCAGTGCTAGAACAGGGGGCGAAAGCTCACCCCTCCACTTT.

This clonotype was seen a few times. This may be a read error: a much more frequent sequence differs by one nucleotide. The genes are TRBV20-1 and TRBJ1-5, with TRBD1 matching over 7 bases. Germline V CDR1 and CDR2: DFQATT, SNEGSKA (reference sequence). This CDR3 has 14 residues. V was pared by 1 base and J by 2 bases, with 2 bases of the junction left unmatched. DNA of the CDR3: TGCAGTGCTAGAGGAGACAGGGGCAATCAGCCCCAGCATTTT. Translated: CSARGDRGNQPQHF.

This clonotype was recorded at least ten times. This sequence joins TRBV25-1 and TRBJ2-3, with D uncertain. The CDR3 is 12 amino acids. Trimming left V 11 bases short and J 4 bases short, with 13 bases between. Per germline, CDR1 MGHDK and CDR2 SYGVNS. CDR3 nucleotides: TGTGCCGCACAATCGACCTCAGATACGCAGTATTTT. Protein sequence: CAAQSTSDTQYF.

This rearrangement joins TRBV7-9 to TRBJ1-6; D is perhaps TRBD1 (5 bases). CDR1 and CDR2 from the germline V gene are SEHNR and FQNEAQ (reference sequence). V lost 3 bases and J 10 bases, leaving 13 bases between the germline ends. This CDR3 contains 14 residues. The CDR3 sequence is CASSFGRVESPLHF. CDR3 DNA sequence: TGTGCCAGCAGCTTCGGCAGGGTTGAGTCACCCCTCCACTTT.

This clonotype was counted at least ten times. This chain links TRBV20-1 with TRBJ1-5, with 9 bases aligning to TRBD1. V was pared by 3 bases and J by 6 bases, with 6 bases of the junction left unmatched. CDR1 is DFQATT and CDR2 is SNEGSKA in the germline V gene (reference sequence). The CDR3 covers 14 residues. The CDR3 loop reads CSASPPGQGQPQHF. The CDR3 DNA reads TGCAGTGCTAGCCCTCCGGGACAGGGTCAGCCCCAGCATTTT.

This clonotype was found many times. This chain joins TRBV9 and TRBJ2-1; a possible D gene is TRBD1 (8 bases). Germline V gives CDR1 SGDLS, CDR2 YYNGEE. This CDR3 comprises 18 residues. V lost 4 bases and J 9 bases, leaving 29 bases between the germline ends. The CDR3 region has the DNA TGTGCCAGCAGCAAACGGACAGGGTACAGCGGGATTGTCGGTGAGCAGTTCTTC. Translation: CASSKRTGYSGIVGEQFF.

This clonotype was recorded only once. The chain carries TRBV7-2 and TRBJ1-2; the match to TRBD1 covers 7 bases. The germline CDR1 and CDR2 sequences are SGHTA and FQGNSA. The CDR3 sequence is 16 residues long. J gave up 3 bases and V 5 bases, and 12 bases lay outside the gene matches. The DNA of the CDR3 is TGTGCCAGCAGCCTTCGGACAGGAGCGGTCGACTATGGCTACACCTTC. Its protein product is CASSLRTGAVDYGYTF.

Ten or more counts support this clonotype. The gene calls are TRBV4-1 and TRBJ2-1, with D uncertain. Germline lookup yields CDR1 MGHRA and CDR2 YSYEKL. Trimming removed 2 bases from V and 0 bases from J, with 11 bases in between. The CDR3 contains 16 residues. CDR3 bases: TGCGCCAGCAGCCAACGAGATATGAGCTCCTACAATGAGCAGTTCTTC. Its translation is CASSQRDMSSYNEQFF.

Concerning this clonotype itself: Just one base apart from a much larger clone, this may be a read error. The chain recombines TRBV4-1 with TRBJ1-5; D unresolved. V was cut by 0 bases and J by 1 base, with 7 bases left in between. This CDR3 region has 15 residues. In germline, CDR1 is MGHRA, CDR2 YSYEKL. For the CDR3, the DNA is TGCGCCAGCAGCCAAGAGGAACGGAGCAATCAGCCCCAGCATTTT. Its protein product is CASSQEERSNQPQHF.

This clonotype was counted ten times or more. This chain connects TRBV6-1 to TRBJ2-6; D gene uncertain. CDR1 and CDR2 (germline): MNHNS, SASEGT. CDR3 length equals 14 residues. V shed 10 bases and J shed 4 bases, with 14 bases lying between them. The CDR3 is CAIWTFRGANVLTF. Here the CDR3 DNA reads TGTGCCATCTGGACCTTTAGAGGGGCCAACGTCCTGACTTTC.

This clonotype was seen more than once but under ten times. The V gene is TRBV6-6, the J gene TRBJ1-2; 10 bases are shared with TRBD1. V lost 7 bases, J lost 3 bases, and 14 bases stayed unmatched. Germline CDR1 reads MNHNY; CDR2 reads SVGAGI (reference sequence). The CDR3 length is 17 residues. The CDR3 protein is CASTDGLGQGVHYGYTF. The CDR3 region has the DNA TGTGCCAGCACCGACGGCCTCGGACAGGGGGTTCACTATGGCTACACCTTC.

The J gene is TRBJ1-1, the V gene TRBV4-1; D is possibly TRBD1 (6 bases). From germline, CDR1 is MGHRA and CDR2 YSYEKL. The CDR3 covers 15 residues. V was clipped by 4 bases and J by 0 bases, with 12 bases between them. The CDR3 sequence: CASSPDRIMNTEAFF. Written as DNA, the CDR3 is TGCGCCAGCAGCCCGGACAGAATCATGAACACTGAAGCTTTCTTT.

There are many counts of this clonotype. The rearrangement joins TRBV6-5 to TRBJ1-1; TRBD1 agrees at 7 bases. Germline V gene sequence: CDR1 MNHEY, CDR2 SVGAGI. The CDR3 covers 18 residues. Trimming at V came to 6 bases and at J to 3 bases, leaving 19 bases not matched to a gene. The CDR3 protein is CASRHRRQGGGDYTEAFF. CDR3 nucleotide sequence: TGTGCCAGCAGACACCGAAGACAGGGAGGAGGGGATTACACTGAAGCTTTCTTT.